Listed below are T cell receptor beta chains from one sample, sequenced in a study of neoadjuvant anti-PD-1 for oral cavity cancer. Method: immunoSEQ multiplex PCR; TCRdb's copy keeps in-frame clones and lacks some. Among about 15,000 clones listed, more than 70% were seen once. The input for sequencing was PBMCs, taken before nivolumab (anti-PD-1) treatment. The receptors derive from a person aged 40 to 85 with oral cavity squamous cell carcinoma. Both conserved end residues are part of each CDR3. A D gene is named only where the DNA matches it firmly. For some rows the clone size is stated as once, few or many, or as a class when expanded; others skip it.

-,TRBJ1-1,TRBV28,-,CASSLAAGVNAFF,TGTGCCAGCAGTTTAGCCGCCGGGGTTAACGCTTTCTTT
-,TRBJ1-2,TRBV7-3,-,CAREEASLTNYGYTF,TGTGCCAGGGAAGAGGCCTCGTTGACTAACTATGGCTACACCTTC
-,TRBJ2-4,TRBV6-1,-,CASTYTGNIQYF,TGTGCCAGCACTTATACAGGAAACATTCAGTACTTC
TRBD2,TRBJ2-2,TRBV4-2,-,CASSQDVTASGTGELFF,TGTGCCAGCAGCCAAGATGTCACGGCTAGCGGGACCGGGGAGCTGTTTTTT
TRBD1,TRBJ1-5,TRBV7-9,-,CASSLGTGSSRNQPQHF,TGTGCCAGCAGTCTCGGGACAGGCTCATCGCGTAATCAGCCCCAGCATTTT
TRBD1,TRBJ1-1,TRBV14,-,CASSQEPLDRVTEAFF,TGTGCCAGCAGCCAAGAACCTCTCGACAGGGTGACTGAAGCTTTCTTT
-,TRBJ1-2,TRBV9,-,CASSFSGGTYGYTF,TGTGCCAGCAGCTTTTCTGGGGGGACCTATGGCTACACCTTC
-,TRBJ2-7,TRBV5-1,-,CASSLGPGARYEQYF,TGCGCCAGCAGCTTGGGGCCAGGTGCACGTTACGAGCAGTACTTC
TRBD2,TRBJ2-3,TRBV5-1,-,CASSPGLAGGGTQYF,TGCGCCAGCAGCCCGGGACTAGCGGGAGGAGGTACGCAGTATTTT
-,TRBJ2-3,TRBV19,-,CASSSVEGEVSDTQYF,TGTGCCAGTAGTAGCGTGGAGGGGGAGGTCTCAGATACGCAGTATTTT
TRBD2,TRBJ2-7,TRBV6-1,few,CASSATHSGRGGYEQYF,TGTGCCAGCAGTGCAACCCACAGTGGCCGGGGGGGCTACGAGCAGTACTTC
-,TRBJ1-2,TRBV2,-,CASSKGPGQYGYTF,TGTGCCAGCTCTAAAGGCCCAGGACAATATGGCTACACCTTC
-,TRBJ2-1,TRBV10-1,-,CASSESAGWNEQFF,TGCGCCAGCAGTGAGTCGGCAGGGTGGAATGAGCAGTTCTTC
TRBD2,TRBJ2-1,TRBV7-8,-,CASSFPGTSGNNEQFF,TGTGCCAGCAGTTTTCCCGGGACTAGCGGTAACAATGAGCAGTTCTTC
TRBD2,TRBJ2-1,TRBV11-2,once,CASSSIRTSGSYNEQFF,TGTGCCAGCAGCTCCATTCGGACTAGCGGGAGCTACAATGAGCAGTTCTTC
-,TRBJ2-2,TRBV18,-,CASSYSTGELFF,TGTGCCAGCTCATACAGCACCGGGGAGCTGTTTTTT
TRBD1,TRBJ1-1,TRBV10-3,once,CAISESGTGEAFF,TGTGCCATCAGTGAGTCTGGGACAGGTGAAGCTTTCTTT
-,TRBJ1-1,TRBV5-1,few,CASSLFGSGGGTEAFF,TGCGCCAGCAGCTTGTTTGGTTCGGGAGGAGGGACTGAAGCTTTCTTT
-,TRBJ1-1,TRBV7-4,-,CASSGAGGYGTEAFF,TGTGCCAGCAGCGGGGCCGGGGGGTACGGCACTGAAGCTTTCTTT
TRBD1,TRBJ1-5,TRBV30,-,CAWSTTGSQPQHF,TGTGCCTGGAGTACGACAGGGAGTCAGCCCCAGCATTTT
-,TRBJ2-7,TRBV28,-,CASSLSRGPDKYEQYF,TGTGCCAGCAGCTTGTCACGGGGGCCCGACAAATACGAGCAGTACTTC
TRBD1,TRBJ1-1,TRBV15,-,CATGVGQGAWNTEAFF,TGTGCCACCGGGGTTGGGCAGGGGGCTTGGAACACTGAAGCTTTCTTT
-,TRBJ2-1,TRBV6-5,-,CASSYNYNNNEQFF,TGTGCCAGCAGTTACAATTACAACAACAATGAGCAGTTCTTC
TRBD1,TRBJ2-7,TRBV28,-,CASSASGTGGDEQYF,TGTGCCAGCAGTGCCTCCGGGACAGGGGGCGACGAGCAGTACTTC
TRBD1,TRBJ2-7,TRBV18,-,CASSPPGRQGAYEQYF,TGTGCCAGCTCACCACCGGGTAGACAGGGGGCCTACGAGCAGTACTTC
-,TRBJ2-7,TRBV5-1,-,CASREFYEQYF,TGCGCCAGCAGGGAGTTCTACGAGCAGTACTTC
-,TRBJ2-7,TRBV6-1,-,CASSPHEGRHDEQYF,TGTGCCAGCAGTCCCCACGAGGGTCGACATGACGAGCAGTACTTC
-,TRBJ2-2,TRBV7-8,-,CASSFRRDPDTGELFF,TGTGCCAGCAGCTTTAGGCGGGATCCGGACACCGGGGAGCTGTTTTTT
-,TRBJ2-2,TRBV5-5,-,CASSFLGGKNTGELFF,TGTGCCAGCAGCTTTTTAGGCGGGAAGAACACCGGGGAGCTGTTTTTT
-,TRBJ2-7,TRBV13,once,CASSLGHGSYEQYF,TGTGCCAGCAGCTTGGGACACGGATCCTACGAGCAGTACTTC
TRBD1,TRBJ2-5,TRBV27,-,CASSFSDRVETQYF,TGTGCCAGCAGTTTCTCGGACAGGGTAGAGACCCAGTACTTC
TRBD1,TRBJ1-6,TRBV7-3,-,CASSSTGQAPFLNSPLHF,TGTGCCAGCAGCTCGACCGGACAGGCGCCTTTCCTTAATTCACCCCTCCACTTT
TRBD1,TRBJ2-4,TRBV5-1,-,CASSLGTVKNIQYF,TGCGCCAGCAGCCTGGGGACAGTTAAAAACATTCAGTACTTC
TRBD1,TRBJ1-4,TRBV30,-,CASVLWGQGNEKLFF,TGTGCCTCGGTGCTGTGGGGACAGGGAAATGAAAAACTGTTTTTT
-,TRBJ2-1,TRBV4-1,-,CASSRAGVRSYNEQFF,TGCGCCAGCAGTCGCGCCGGGGTTCGCTCCTACAATGAGCAGTTCTTC
TRBD1,TRBJ1-5,TRBV5-1,-,CASSRDRGDQPQHF,TGCGCCAGCAGTCGGGACAGGGGAGACCAGCCCCAGCATTTT
TRBD2,TRBJ2-1,TRBV5-1,few,CASSLAGTSESSYNEQFF,TGCGCCAGCAGCTTGGCCGGGACTAGCGAGAGCTCCTACAATGAGCAGTTCTTC
TRBD1,TRBJ2-3,TRBV5-1,-,CASSLTGGSTDTQYF,TGCGCCAGCAGCTTGACAGGGGGAAGCACAGATACGCAGTATTTT
TRBD2,TRBJ2-1,TRBV19,-,CASSIGTSGGVEQFF,TGTGCCAGTAGTATAGGAACTAGCGGGGGAGTTGAGCAGTTCTTC
-,TRBJ1-2,TRBV13,-,CASSPDGESWLNLAYGYTF,TGTGCCAGCAGCCCGGACGGGGAGTCCTGGCTGAACCTCGCGTATGGCTACACCTTC
-,TRBJ1-2,TRBV27,few,CASKSRTANYGYTF,TGTGCCAGCAAATCCAGAACGGCTAACTATGGCTACACCTTC
-,TRBJ2-3,TRBV5-1,-,CASKPDSWADTQYF,TGCGCCAGCAAACCGGACAGTTGGGCAGATACGCAGTATTTT
-,TRBJ2-3,TRBV5-1,-,CASSLFRDRSTDTQYF,TGCGCCAGCAGCCTCTTCCGGGACCGAAGCACAGATACGCAGTATTTT
-,TRBJ2-7,TRBV6-5,-,CASSYGGLYEQYF,TGTGCCAGCAGTTACGGGGGACTCTACGAGCAGTACTTC
-,TRBJ1-4,TRBV19,-,CASSMGVATNEKLFF,TGTGCCAGTAGTATGGGGGTTGCAACTAATGAAAAACTGTTTTTT
-,TRBJ2-5,TRBV29-1,-,CSVLGGLSQYF,TGCAGCGTACTCGGGGGCTTGTCCCAGTACTTC
TRBD2,TRBJ2-3,TRBV11-2,-,CASSKAGGWADTQYF,TGTGCCAGCAGCAAGGCGGGGGGGTGGGCAGATACGCAGTATTTT
-,TRBJ2-7,TRBV2,-,CASRGTLTYEQYF,TGTGCCAGCAGGGGGACTCTCACCTACGAGCAGTACTTC
-,TRBJ2-6,TRBV15,-,CATRVSGANVLTF,TGTGCCACCAGGGTTTCTGGGGCCAACGTCCTGACTTTC
-,TRBJ1-3,TRBV5-6,-,CASSGTGQGNTIYF,TGTGCCAGCAGCGGAACAGGGCAGGGAAACACCATATATTTT
-,TRBJ2-7,TRBV7-2,-,CASSLEQAQYEQYF,TGTGCCAGCAGCTTAGAACAAGCCCAATACGAGCAGTACTTC
TRBD2,TRBJ2-3,TRBV5-1,-,CASSLGAGYTDTQYF,TGCGCCAGCAGCTTGGGAGCGGGATACACAGATACGCAGTATTTT
-,TRBJ2-7,TRBV6-5,-,CASSYNPGGSSYEQYF,TGTGCCAGCAGTTATAATCCAGGCGGCAGCTCCTACGAGCAGTACTTC
-,TRBJ2-3,TRBV2,-,CASRSLPGGSTDTQYF,TGTGCCAGCAGAAGTCTCCCTGGCGGGAGCACAGATACGCAGTATTTT
-,TRBJ1-5,TRBV19,few,CASSTPGRVGQPQHF,TGTGCCAGTAGTACCCCCGGCAGGGTAGGGCAGCCCCAGCATTTT
-,TRBJ1-5,TRBV28,-,CASSLRFWAQKEQPQHF,TGTGCCAGCAGTTTAAGGTTCTGGGCCCAAAAAGAACAGCCCCAGCATTTT
-,TRBJ2-7,TRBV7-8,once,CASSSSTGSGEQYF,TGTGCCAGCAGCTCCTCCACAGGGTCAGGCGAGCAGTACTTC
-,TRBJ2-1,TRBV29-1,-,CSVELGTGQFF,TGCAGCGTTGAGCTTGGCACGGGGCAGTTCTTC
-,TRBJ2-1,TRBV5-1,-,CASSFNAGSSSYNEQFF,TGCGCCAGCAGCTTCAATGCGGGGTCAAGCTCCTACAATGAGCAGTTCTTC
TRBD1,TRBJ2-3,TRBV7-6,-,CASTRRTGGRLGDTQYF,TGTGCCAGCACAAGACGGACAGGGGGACGGTTGGGAGATACGCAGTATTTT